This TCR beta chain is drawn from a study of CD8 T cells in ankylosing spondylitis. Study conclusions and caveats: Previously reported in reactive arthritis synovial fluid and blood were some of the motif variants. Clones tied to disease were said to be significantly enriched in matched ankylosing spondylitis synovial fluid.

Points on this clonotype: Its antigen is as yet unknown.

V was cut by 5 bases and J by 1 base, with 12 bases left in between. The CDR3 covers 14 residues. Germline V CDR1 and CDR2: MNHEY, SMNVEV (reference sequence). Using its own MiXCR run on the 5' RACE reads, TCRdb lists one record per CDR3 protein. The repertoire holds hundreds of thousands of distinct CDR3 sequences, roughly 32% seen once, with 3.5% to 4.5% in the top ten. The TCR sequence derives from a male donor with ankylosing spondylitis or in good health (not recorded which). The sample taken for sequencing was blood, either unsorted or a sorted T cell fraction (not recorded which). The chain carries TRBV27 and TRBJ2-7; weak D call: TRBD1 (6 bases). The CDR3 DNA follows: TGTGCCAGCAGTCTCCGGACAGCGTCCTACGAGCAGTACTTC. Amino acid sequence: CASSLRTASYEQYF.